One and the same sample provided the 8 T cell receptor beta chains below, sequenced in a study of blood T cell repertoires in COVID-19. Assay used: immunoSEQ multiplex PCR; TCRdb lists only in-frame clones, some missing. Here the sample spans tens of thousands of clones, more than 75% being singletons. The sequencing sample was made of peripheral blood. The source is a human donor with active COVID-19. The donor label of this sample is uncertain.

This clone was seen a single time. The rearrangement links TRBV5-1 to TRBJ2-7; TRBD2 matches 7 bases. The junction had 11 bases not matched to a gene; V was cut back by 5 bases and J by 3 bases. There are 15 residues in the CDR3. Per germline, CDR1 SGHRS and CDR2 YFSETQ. The CDR3 DNA reads as TGCGCCAGCAGGCATTGGGAACGGGGGGTCTACGAGCAGTACTTC. This codes for CASRHWERGVYEQYF.

This clone was found once. The chain couples TRBV7-2 to TRBJ1-5; D may be TRBD1 (5 bases). V was clipped by 1 base and J by 5 bases, with 12 bases between them. CDR3 size: 15 residues. CDR1 and CDR2 (germline): SGHTA, FQGNSA. The CDR3 reads CASSLVAGAHQPQHF. The CDR3 DNA follows: TGTGCCAGCAGCTTAGTAGCTGGGGCGCATCAGCCCCAGCATTTT.

The chain recombines TRBV11-2 with TRBJ2-1; no clear D. This CDR3 is 12 amino acids long. V dropped 3 bases and J dropped 3 bases, with 3 bases sitting between them. Germline CDR1 SGHAT, CDR2 FQNNGV. The DNA for the CDR3 is TGTGCCAGCAGCTTTTACTACAATGAGCAGTTCTTC. Its protein product is CASSFYYNEQFF.

This clone has only one observation. The chain links TRBV30 to TRBJ2-7; tentatively, D is TRBD2 (5 bases). Trimming took off 5 bases at V and 3 bases at J, with 17 bases between the two ends. Germline V lookup: CDR1 GTSNPN, CDR2 SVGIG (reference sequence). This CDR3 is built from 14 residues. The CDR3 DNA sequence: TGTGCCTGGCCCGTCTATGGACTCGGCTACGAGCAGTACTTC. This codes for CAWPVYGLGYEQYF.

The chain's CDR3 is CASGTRDSQYF. CDR3 nucleotide sequence: TGTGCCAGCGGAACTAGGGATTCGCAGTATTTT. The chain links TRBV5-6 to TRBJ2-3; perhaps TRBD2 as D (5 bases). From germline, CDR1 is SGHDT and CDR2 YYEEEE. With 7 bases removed from V and 10 bases from J, the gap between germline ends came to 13 bases. This CDR3 is 11 amino acids long.

The chain joins TRBV3-1 (or the pseudogene TRBV3-2) to TRBJ1-1; no clear D gene. The germline V gene encodes CDR1 LGHDT and CDR2 YNNKEL (reference sequence). Trimming removed 3 bases at V and 0 bases at J, with 5 bases between. The CDR3 runs 13 residues. CDR3 in DNA: TGTGCCAGCAGCCAGTTTATGAACACTGAAGCTTTCTTT. Translation: CASSQFMNTEAFF.

The rearrangement links TRBV12-3 or TRBV12-4 to TRBJ2-7, with a tentative D call TRBD1 (5 bases). V was trimmed by 4 bases and J by 6 bases, leaving 10 bases between them. The CDR3 consists of 12 residues. The CDR3: CASSSGSPEQYF. In nucleotides, the CDR3 is TGTGCCAGCAGTTCAGGGTCTCCCGAGCAGTACTTC.

The V gene is TRBV7-2, the J gene TRBJ1-5, with TRBD1 matching 10 bases. V trimming: 1 base; J trimming: 9 bases; junction bases outside the gene matches: 3. The CDR3 has 14 residues. Germline V CDR1 and CDR2: SGHTA, FQGNSA. CDR3 region: CASSLGGDRGPQHF. The CDR3 coding sequence is TGTGCCAGCAGCTTAGGGGGGGACAGGGGGCCCCAGCATTTT. The entire variable domain, with the rest obtained from reference TRBV7-2 and TRBJ1-5, is as follows: GAGVSQSPSNKVTEKGKDVELRCDPISGHTALYWYRQSLGQGLEFLIYFQGNSAPDKSGLPSDRFSAERTGGSVSTLTIQRTQQEDSAVYLCASSLGGDRGPQHFGDGTRLSIL.